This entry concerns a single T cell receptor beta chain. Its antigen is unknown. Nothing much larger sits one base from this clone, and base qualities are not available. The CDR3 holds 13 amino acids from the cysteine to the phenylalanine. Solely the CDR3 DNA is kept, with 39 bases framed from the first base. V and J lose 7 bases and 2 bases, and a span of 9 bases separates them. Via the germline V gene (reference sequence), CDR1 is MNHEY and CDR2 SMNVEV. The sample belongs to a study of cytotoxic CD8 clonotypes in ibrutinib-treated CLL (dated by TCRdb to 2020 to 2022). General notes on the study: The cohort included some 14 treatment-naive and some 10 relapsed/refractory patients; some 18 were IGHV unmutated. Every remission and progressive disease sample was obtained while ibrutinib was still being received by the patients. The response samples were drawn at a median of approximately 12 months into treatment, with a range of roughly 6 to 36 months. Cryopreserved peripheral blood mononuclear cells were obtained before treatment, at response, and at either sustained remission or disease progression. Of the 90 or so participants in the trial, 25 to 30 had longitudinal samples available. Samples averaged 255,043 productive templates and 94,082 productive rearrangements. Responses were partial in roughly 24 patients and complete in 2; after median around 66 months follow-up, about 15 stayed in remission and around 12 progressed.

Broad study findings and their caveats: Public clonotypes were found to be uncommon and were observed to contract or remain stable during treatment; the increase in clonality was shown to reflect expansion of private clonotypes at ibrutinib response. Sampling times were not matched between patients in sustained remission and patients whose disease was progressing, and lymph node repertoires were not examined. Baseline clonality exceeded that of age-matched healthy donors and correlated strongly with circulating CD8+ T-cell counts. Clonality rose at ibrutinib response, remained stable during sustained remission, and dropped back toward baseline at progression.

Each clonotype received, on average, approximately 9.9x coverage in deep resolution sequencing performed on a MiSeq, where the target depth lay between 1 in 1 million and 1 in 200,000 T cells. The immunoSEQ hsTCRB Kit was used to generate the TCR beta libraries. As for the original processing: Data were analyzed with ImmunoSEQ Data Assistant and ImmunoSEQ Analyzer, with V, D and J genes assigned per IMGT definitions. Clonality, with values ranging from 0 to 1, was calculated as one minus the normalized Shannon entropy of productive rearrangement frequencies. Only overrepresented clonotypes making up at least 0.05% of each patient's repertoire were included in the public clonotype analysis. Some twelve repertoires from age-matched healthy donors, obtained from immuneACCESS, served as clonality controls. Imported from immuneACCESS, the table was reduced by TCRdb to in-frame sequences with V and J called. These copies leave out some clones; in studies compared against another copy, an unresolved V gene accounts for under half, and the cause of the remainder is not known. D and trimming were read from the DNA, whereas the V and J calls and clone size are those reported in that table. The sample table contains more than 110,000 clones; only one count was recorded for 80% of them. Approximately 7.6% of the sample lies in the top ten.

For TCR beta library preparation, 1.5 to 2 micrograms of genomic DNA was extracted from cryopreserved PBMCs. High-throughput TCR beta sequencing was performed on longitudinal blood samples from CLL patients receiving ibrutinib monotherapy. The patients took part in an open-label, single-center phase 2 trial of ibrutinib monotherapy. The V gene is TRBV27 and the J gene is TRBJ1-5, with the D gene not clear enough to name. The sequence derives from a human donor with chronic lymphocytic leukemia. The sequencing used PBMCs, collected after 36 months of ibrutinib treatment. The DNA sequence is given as TGTGCCAGCAAATTGGCCGGCAATCAGCCCCAGCATTTT. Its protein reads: CASKLAGNQPQHF.